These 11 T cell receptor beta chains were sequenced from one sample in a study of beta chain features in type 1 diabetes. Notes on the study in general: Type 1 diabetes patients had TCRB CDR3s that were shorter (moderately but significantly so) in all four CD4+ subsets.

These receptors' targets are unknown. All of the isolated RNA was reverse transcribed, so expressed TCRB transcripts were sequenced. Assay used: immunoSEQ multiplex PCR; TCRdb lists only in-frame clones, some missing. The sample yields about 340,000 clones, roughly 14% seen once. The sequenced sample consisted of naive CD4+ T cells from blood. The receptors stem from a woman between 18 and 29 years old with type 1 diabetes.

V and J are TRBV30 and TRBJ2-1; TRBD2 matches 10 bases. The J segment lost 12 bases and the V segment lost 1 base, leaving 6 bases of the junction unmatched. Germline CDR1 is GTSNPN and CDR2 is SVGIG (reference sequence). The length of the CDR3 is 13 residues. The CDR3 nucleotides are TGTGCCTGGAGTGGGCTAGCGGGAGTCCTGCAGTTCTTC. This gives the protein CAWSGLAGVLQFF.

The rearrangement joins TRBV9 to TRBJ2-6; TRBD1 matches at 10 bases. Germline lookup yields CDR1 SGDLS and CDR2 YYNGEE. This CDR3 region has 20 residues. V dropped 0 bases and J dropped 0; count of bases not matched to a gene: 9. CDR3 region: CASSVAGTGAPNSGANVLTF. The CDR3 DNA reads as TGTGCCAGCAGCGTAGCAGGGACAGGGGCACCAAACTCTGGGGCCAACGTCCTGACTTTC.

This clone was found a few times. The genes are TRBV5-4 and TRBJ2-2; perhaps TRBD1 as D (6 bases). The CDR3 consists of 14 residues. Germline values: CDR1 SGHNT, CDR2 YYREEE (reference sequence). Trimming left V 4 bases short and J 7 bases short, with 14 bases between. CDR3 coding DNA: TGTGCCAGCAGCGGTGCGACAGGACACGGGGAGCTGTTTTTT. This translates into CASSGATGHGELFF.

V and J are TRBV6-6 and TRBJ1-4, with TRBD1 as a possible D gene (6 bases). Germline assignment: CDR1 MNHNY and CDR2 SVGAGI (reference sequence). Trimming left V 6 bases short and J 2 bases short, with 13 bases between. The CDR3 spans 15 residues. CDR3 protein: CASRRDGGTNEKLFF. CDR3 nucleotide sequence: TGTGCCAGCAGACGCGATGGGGGCACTAATGAAAAACTGTTTTTT.

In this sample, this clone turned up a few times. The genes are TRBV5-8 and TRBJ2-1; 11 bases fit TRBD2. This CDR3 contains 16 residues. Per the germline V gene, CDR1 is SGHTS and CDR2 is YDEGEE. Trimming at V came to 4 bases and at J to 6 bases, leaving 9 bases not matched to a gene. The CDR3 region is CASSHRLAGNLNEQFF. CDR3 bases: TGTGCCAGCAGCCACAGACTAGCGGGAAACCTCAATGAGCAGTTCTTC.

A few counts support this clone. CDR3 amino acids: CASSQVQAGAEREQYF. In nucleotides, the CDR3 is TGTGCCAGCAGCCAAGTGCAGGCGGGAGCTGAGCGCGAGCAGTACTTC. The V and J genes are TRBV4-2 and TRBJ2-7; 7 positions agree with TRBD2. Germline V gene sequence: CDR1 LGHNA, CDR2 YNFKEQ. This CDR3 has 16 amino acids. Trimming at V came to 1 base and at J to 6 bases, leaving 12 bases not matched to a gene.

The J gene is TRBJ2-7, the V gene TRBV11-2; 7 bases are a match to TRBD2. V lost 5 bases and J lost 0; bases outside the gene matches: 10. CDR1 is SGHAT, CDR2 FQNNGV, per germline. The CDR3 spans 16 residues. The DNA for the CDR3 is TGTGCCAGCAGCAGGAGCGGGATTCGACCCTCCTACGAGCAGTACGTC. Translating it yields CASSRSGIRPSYEQYV.

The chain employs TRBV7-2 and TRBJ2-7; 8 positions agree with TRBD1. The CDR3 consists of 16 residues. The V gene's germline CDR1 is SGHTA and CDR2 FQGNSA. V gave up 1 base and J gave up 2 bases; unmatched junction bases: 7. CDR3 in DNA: TGTGCCAGCAGCTTAGGTCCCGGACAGGGTGCCTACGAGCAGTACGTC. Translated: CASSLGPGQGAYEQYV.

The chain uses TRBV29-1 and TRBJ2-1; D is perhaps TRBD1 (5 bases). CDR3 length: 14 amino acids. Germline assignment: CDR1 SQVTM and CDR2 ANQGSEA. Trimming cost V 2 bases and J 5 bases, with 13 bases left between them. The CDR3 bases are TGCAGCGTTGAATGGCTTAGGGGCAACAATGAGCAGTTCTTC. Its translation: CSVEWLRGNNEQFF.

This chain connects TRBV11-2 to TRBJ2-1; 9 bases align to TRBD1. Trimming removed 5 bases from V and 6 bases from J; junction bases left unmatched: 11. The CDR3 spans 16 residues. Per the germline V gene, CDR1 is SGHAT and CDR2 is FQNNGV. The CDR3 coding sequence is TGTGCCAGCAGCCCAAAACAGGGGGCGGGAGTCAATGAGCAGTTCTTC. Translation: CASSPKQGAGVNEQFF. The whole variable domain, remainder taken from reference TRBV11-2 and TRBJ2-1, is EAGVAQSPRYKIIEKRQSVAFWCNPISGHATLYWYQQILGQGPKLLIQFQNNGVVDDSQLPKDRFSAERLKGVDSTLKIQPAKLEDSAVYLCASSPKQGAGVNEQFFGPGTRLTVL.

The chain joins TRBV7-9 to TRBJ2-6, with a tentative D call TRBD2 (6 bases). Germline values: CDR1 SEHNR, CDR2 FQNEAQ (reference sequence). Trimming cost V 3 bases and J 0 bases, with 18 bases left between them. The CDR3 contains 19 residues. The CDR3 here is CASSFSGSSVSSGANVLTF. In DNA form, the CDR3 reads TGTGCCAGCAGCTTTTCGGGATCTAGCGTATCCTCTGGGGCCAACGTCCTGACTTTC.